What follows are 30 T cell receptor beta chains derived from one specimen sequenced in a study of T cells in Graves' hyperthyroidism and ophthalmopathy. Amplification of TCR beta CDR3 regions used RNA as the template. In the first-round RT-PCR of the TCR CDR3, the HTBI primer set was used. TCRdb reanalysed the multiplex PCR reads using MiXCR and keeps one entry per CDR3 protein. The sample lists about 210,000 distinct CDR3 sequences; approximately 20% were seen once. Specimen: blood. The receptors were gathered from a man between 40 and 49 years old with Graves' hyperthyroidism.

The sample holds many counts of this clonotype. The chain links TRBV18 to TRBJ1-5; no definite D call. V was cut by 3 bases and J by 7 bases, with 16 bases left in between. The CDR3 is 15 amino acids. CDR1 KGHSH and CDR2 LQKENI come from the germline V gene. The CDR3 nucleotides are TGTGCCAGCTCACCCGGGTCTCAGGTTGGGCAGCCCCAGCATTTT. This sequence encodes CASSPGSQVGQPQHF.

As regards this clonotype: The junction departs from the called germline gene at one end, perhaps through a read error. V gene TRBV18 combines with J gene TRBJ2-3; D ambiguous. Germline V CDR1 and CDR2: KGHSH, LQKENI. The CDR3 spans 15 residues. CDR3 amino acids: CASHQRFGSTDTQYF. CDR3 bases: TGTGCCAGCCACCAGAGGTTTGGCAGCACCGATACGCAGTATTTT.

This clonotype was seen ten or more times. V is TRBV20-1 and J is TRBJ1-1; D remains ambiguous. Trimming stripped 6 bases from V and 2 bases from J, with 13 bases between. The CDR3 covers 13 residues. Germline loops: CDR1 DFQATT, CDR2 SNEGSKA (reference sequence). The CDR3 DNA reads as TGCAGTGCCCCCTCGGAGGGCAACACTGAAGCTTTCTTT. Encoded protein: CSAPSEGNTEAFF.

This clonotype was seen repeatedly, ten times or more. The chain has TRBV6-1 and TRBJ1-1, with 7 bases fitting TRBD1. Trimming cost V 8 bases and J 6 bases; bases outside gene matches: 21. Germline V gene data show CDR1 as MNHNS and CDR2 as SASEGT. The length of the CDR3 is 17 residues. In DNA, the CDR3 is TGTGCCAGCTTCCCGCTGGGACAGCGAGATCTTAGGGCTGAAGCTTTCTTT. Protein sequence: CASFPLGQRDLRAEAFF.

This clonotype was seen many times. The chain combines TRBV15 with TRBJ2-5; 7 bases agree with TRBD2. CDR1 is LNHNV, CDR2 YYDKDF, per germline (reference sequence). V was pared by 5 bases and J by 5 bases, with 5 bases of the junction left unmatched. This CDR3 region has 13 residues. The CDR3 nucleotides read TGTGCCACCAGCCACCACGGGGGGGAGACCCAGTACTTC. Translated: CATSHHGGETQYF.

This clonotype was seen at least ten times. CDR3 in DNA: TGTGCCAGCAGCCCAATCAGGGTTGGGGAGACCCAGTACTTC. It yields the protein CASSPIRVGETQYF. The chain links TRBV2 to TRBJ2-5, with D possibly being TRBD1 (5 bases). Germline V gene data show CDR1 as SNHLY and CDR2 as FYNNEI. V lost 6 bases and J lost 5, with 16 bases in between. The CDR3 runs to 14 residues. Drawing the rest from reference TRBV2 and TRBJ2-5, the complete variable domain is EPEVTQTPSHQVTQMGQEVILRCVPISNHLYFYWYRQILGQKVEFLVSFYNNEISEKSEIFDDQFSVERPDGSNFTLKIRSTKLEDSAMYFCASSPIRVGETQYFGPGTRLLVL.

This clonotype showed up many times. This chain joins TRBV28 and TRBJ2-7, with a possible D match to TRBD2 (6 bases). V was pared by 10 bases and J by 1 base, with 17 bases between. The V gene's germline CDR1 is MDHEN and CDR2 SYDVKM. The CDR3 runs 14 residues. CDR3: CATEVGGTSYEQYF. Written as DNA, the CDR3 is TGTGCCACGGAGGTTGGGGGGACTTCCTACGAGCAGTACTTC. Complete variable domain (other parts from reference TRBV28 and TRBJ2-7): DVKVTQSSRYLVKRTGEKVFLECVQDMDHENMFWYRQDPGLGLRLIYFSYDVKMKEKGDIPEGYSVSREKKERFSLILESASTNQTSMYLCATEVGGTSYEQYFGPGTRLTVT.

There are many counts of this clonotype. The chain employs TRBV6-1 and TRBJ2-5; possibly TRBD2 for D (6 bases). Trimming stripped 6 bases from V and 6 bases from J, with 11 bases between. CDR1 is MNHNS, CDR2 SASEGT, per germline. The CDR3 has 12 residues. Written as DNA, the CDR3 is TGTGCCAGCAGGGGGACTCTCCAGACCCAGTACTTC. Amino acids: CASRGTLQTQYF.

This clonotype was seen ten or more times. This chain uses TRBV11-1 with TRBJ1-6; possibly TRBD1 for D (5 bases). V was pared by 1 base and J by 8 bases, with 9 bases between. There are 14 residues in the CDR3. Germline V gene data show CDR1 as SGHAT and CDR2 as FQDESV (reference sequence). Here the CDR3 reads CASSLGDGDSPLHF. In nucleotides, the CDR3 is TGTGCCAGCAGCTTAGGGGACGGGGATTCACCCCTCCACTTT.

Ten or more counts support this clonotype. The CDR3: CSGRTGSRETQYF. The CDR3 DNA reads as TGCAGCGGCCGGACAGGGTCAAGGGAGACCCAGTACTTC. The chain employs TRBV29-1 and TRBJ2-5; 8 positions agree with TRBD1. The CDR3 spans 13 residues. Trimming removed 7 bases from V and 5 bases from J; junction bases left unmatched: 9. Germline CDR1 SQVTM, CDR2 ANQGSEA.

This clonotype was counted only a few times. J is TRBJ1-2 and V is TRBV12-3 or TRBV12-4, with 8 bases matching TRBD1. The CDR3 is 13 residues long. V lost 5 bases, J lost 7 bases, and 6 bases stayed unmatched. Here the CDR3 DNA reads TGTGCCAGCAGTGACCAGGGGGCGGGTGGCTACACCTTC. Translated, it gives CASSDQGAGGYTF.

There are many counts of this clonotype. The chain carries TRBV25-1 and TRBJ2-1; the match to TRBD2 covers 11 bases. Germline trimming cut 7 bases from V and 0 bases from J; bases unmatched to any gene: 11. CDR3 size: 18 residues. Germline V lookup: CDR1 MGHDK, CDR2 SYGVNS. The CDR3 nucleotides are TGTGCCAGCACACAGGATGGACTAGCGGGTGTCTCCTACAATGAGCAGTTCTTC. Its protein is CASTQDGLAGVSYNEQFF. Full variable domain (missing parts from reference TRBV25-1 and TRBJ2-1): EADIYQTPRYLVIGTGKKITLECSQTMGHDKMYWYQQDPGMELHLIHYSYGVNSTEKGDLSSESTVSRIRTEHFPLTLESARPSHTSQYLCASTQDGLAGVSYNEQFFGPGTRLTVL.

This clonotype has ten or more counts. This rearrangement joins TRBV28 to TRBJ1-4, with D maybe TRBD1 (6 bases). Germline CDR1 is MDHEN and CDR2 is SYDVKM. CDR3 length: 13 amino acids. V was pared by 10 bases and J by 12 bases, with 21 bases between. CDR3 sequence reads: CATLKLTGGELFF. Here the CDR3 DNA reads TGTGCCACCTTAAAGCTGACAGGAGGGGAACTGTTTTTT.

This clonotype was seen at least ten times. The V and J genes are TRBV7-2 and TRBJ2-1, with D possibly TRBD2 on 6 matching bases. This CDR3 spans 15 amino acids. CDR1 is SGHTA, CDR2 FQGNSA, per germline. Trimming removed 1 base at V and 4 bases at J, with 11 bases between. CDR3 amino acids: CASSLGDWRYNEQFF. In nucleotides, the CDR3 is TGTGCCAGCAGCTTAGGGGACTGGCGGTACAATGAGCAGTTCTTC.

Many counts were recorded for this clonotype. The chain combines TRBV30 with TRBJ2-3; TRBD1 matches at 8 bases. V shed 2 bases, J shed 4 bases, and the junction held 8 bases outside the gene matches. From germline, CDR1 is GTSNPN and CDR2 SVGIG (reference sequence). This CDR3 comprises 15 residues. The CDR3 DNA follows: TGTGCCTGGAGTCCAGGGGGCTACGGTTCAGATACGCAGTATTTT. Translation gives CAWSPGGYGSDTQYF.

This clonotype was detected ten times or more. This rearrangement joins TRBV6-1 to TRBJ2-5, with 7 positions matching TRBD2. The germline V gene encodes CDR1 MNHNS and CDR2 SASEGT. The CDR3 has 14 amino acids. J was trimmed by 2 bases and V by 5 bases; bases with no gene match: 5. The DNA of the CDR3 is TGTGCCAGCAGTATCTGGGGGGGACAAGAGACCCAGTACTTC. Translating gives CASSIWGGQETQYF.

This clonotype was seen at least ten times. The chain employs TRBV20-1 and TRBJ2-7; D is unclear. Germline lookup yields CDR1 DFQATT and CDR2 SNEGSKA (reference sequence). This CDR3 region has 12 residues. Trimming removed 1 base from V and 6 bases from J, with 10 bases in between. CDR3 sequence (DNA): TGCAGTGCTAGAGGAATCCCGGGCGAGCAGTACTTC. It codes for CSARGIPGEQYF.

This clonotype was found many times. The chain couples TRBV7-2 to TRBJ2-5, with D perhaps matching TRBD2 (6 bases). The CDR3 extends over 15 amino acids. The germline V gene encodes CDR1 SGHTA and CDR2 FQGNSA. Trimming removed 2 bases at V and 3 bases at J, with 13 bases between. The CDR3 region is CASSLQAGGKETQYF. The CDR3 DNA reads TGTGCCAGCAGCTTACAAGCGGGTGGGAAAGAGACCCAGTACTTC. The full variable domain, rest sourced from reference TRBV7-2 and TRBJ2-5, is GAGVSQSPSNKVTEKGKDVELRCDPISGHTALYWYRQSLGQGLEFLIYFQGNSAPDKSGLPSDRFSAERTGGSVSTLTIQRTQQEDSAVYLCASSLQAGGKETQYFGPGTRLLVL.

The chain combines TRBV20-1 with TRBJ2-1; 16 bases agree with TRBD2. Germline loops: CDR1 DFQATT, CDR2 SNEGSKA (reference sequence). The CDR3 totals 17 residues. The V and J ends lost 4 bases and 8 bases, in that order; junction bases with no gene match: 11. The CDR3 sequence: CSATPTGLAGGRDEQFF. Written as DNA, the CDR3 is TGCAGTGCTACACCAACGGGACTAGCGGGGGGGCGGGATGAGCAGTTCTTC.

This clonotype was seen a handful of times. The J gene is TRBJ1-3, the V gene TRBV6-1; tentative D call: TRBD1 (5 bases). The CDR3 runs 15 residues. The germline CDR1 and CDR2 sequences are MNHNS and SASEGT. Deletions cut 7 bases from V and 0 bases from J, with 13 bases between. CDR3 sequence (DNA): TGTGCCAGCATTCTCGGCGACAGCTCTGGAAACACCATATATTTT. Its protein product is CASILGDSSGNTIYF.

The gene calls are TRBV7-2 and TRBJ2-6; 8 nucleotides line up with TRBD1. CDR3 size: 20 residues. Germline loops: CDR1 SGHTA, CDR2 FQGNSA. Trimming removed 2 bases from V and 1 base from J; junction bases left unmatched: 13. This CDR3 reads CASSLPPWAGGSSGANVLTF. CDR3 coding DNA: TGTGCCAGCAGCTTACCCCCTTGGGCAGGGGGCTCGTCTGGGGCCAACGTCCTGACTTTC.

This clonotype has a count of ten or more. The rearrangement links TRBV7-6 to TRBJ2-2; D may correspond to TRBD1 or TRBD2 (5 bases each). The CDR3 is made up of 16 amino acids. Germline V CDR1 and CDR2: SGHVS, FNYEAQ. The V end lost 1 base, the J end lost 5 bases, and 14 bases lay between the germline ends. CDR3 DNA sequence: TGTGCCAGCAGCTTAGTCCCAGGGACGGGGACCGGGGAGCTGTTTTTT. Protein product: CASSLVPGTGTGELFF.

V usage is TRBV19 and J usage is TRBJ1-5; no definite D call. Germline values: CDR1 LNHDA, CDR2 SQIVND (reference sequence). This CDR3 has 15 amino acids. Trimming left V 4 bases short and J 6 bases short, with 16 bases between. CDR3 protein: CASSTGRGVGQPQHF. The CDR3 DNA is TGTGCCAGTAGTACAGGTCGCGGGGTAGGTCAGCCCCAGCATTTT. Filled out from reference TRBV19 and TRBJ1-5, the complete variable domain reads DGGITQSPKYLFRKEGQNVTLSCEQNLNHDAMYWYRQDPGQGLRLIYYSQIVNDFQKGDIAEGYSVSREKKESFPLTVTSAQKNPTAFYLCASSTGRGVGQPQHFGDGTRLSIL.

The CDR3 region is CASSLGGEASGGPTQYF. In DNA form, the CDR3 reads TGTGCCAGCAGCTTAGGAGGGGAGGCTAGCGGGGGCCCTACGCAGTATTTT. The chain carries TRBV13 and TRBJ2-3; 10 bases are shared with TRBD2. This CDR3 region has 17 residues. Germline CDR1 is PRHDT and CDR2 is FYEKMQ (reference sequence). After removal of 0 bases from V and 8 bases from J, the junction contained 11 bases not matched to a gene.

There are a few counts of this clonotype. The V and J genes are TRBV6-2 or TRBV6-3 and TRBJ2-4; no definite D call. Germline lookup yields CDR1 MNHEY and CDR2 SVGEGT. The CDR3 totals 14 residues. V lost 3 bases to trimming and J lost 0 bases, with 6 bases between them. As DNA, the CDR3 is TGTGCCAGCAGTTATACCATAGCCAAAAACATTCAGTACTTC. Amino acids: CASSYTIAKNIQYF.

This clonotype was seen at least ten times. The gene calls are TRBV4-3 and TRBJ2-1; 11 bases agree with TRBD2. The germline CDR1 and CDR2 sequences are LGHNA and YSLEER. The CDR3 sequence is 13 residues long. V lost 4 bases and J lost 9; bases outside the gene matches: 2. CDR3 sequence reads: CASSPGLAVEQFF. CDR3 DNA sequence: TGCGCCAGCAGCCCGGGACTAGCGGTTGAGCAGTTCTTC.

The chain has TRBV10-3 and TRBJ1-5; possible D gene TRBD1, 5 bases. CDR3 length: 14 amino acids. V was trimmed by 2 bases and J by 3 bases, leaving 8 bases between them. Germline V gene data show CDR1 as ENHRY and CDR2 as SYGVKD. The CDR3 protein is CAISEGGDNQPQHF. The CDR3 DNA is TGTGCCATCAGTGAGGGGGGGGACAATCAGCCCCAGCATTTT.

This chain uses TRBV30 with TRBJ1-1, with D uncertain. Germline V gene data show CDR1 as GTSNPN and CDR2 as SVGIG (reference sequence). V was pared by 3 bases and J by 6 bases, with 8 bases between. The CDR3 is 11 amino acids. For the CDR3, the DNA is TGTGCCTGGAGATTAGGACCTGAAGCTTTCTTT. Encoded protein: CAWRLGPEAFF. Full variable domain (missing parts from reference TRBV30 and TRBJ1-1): SQTIHQWPATLVQPVGSPLSLECTVEGTSNPNLYWYRQAAGRGLQLLFYSVGIGQISSEVPQNLSASRPQDRQFILSSKKLLLSDSGFYLCAWRLGPEAFFGQGTRLTVV.

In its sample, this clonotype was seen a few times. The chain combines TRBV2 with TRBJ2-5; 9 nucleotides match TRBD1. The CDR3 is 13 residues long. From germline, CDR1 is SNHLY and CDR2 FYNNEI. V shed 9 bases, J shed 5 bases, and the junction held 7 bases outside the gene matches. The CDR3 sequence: CASKQGAEETQYF. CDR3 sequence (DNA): TGTGCCAGTAAACAGGGGGCGGAGGAGACCCAGTACTTC. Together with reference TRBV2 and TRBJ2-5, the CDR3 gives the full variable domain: EPEVTQTPSHQVTQMGQEVILRCVPISNHLYFYWYRQILGQKVEFLVSFYNNEISEKSEIFDDQFSVERPDGSNFTLKIRSTKLEDSAMYFCASKQGAEETQYFGPGTRLLVL.

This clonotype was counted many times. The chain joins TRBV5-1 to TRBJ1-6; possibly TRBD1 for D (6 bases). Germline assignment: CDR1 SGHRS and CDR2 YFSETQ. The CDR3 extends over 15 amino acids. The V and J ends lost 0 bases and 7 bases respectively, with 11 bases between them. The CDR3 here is CASSLETGVNSPLHF. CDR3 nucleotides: TGCGCCAGCAGCTTGGAGACAGGCGTCAATTCACCCCTCCACTTT.